The T cell receptor beta chain described here comes from a study of T-cell memory formation after mild COVID-19. Whole-study results and caveats: Some SARS-CoV-2-responding clones were already detected in memory before infection.

Germline V gene data show CDR1 as SEHNR and CDR2 as FQNEAQ (reference sequence). V dropped 7 bases and J dropped 5 bases, with 12 bases sitting between them. CDR3 size: 13 residues. In its sample, this clonotype was seen many times. No antigen is known for it. TCRdb re-called the 5' RACE reads with MiXCR, one entry per CDR3 protein. The sample consists of 300,000 to 350,000 distinct CDR3 sequences, roughly 13% of them appearing once. The genes are TRBV7-9 and TRBJ2-1; no reliable D call. The sequence derives from a man aged 18 to 29 who had mild COVID-19 (a few samples of this study predate the infection). Cell type and time point are not known. The sample consisted of PBMCs or a T cell subset sorted from them (not recorded which). The CDR3 is CASKGMADNEQFF. DNA for the CDR3: TGTGCCAGCAAGGGTATGGCTGACAATGAGCAGTTCTTC.